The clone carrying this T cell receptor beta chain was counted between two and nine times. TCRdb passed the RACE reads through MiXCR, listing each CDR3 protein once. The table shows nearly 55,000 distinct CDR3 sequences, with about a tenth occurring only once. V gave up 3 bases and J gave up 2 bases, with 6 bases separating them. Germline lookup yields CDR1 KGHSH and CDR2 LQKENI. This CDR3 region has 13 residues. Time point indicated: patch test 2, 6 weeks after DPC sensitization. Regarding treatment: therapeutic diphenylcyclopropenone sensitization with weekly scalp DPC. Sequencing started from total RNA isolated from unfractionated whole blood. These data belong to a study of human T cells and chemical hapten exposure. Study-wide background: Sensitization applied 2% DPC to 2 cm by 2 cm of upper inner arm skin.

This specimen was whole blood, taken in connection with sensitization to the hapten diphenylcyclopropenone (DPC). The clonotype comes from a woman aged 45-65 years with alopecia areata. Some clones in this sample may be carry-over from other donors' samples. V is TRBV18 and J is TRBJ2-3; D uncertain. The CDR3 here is CASSPPNTDTQYF. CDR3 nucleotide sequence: TGTGCCAGCTCACCCCCCAACACAGATACGCAGTATTTT.